This TCR beta chain was identified in a study of T cells in Graves' hyperthyroidism and ophthalmopathy. About the research overall: Peripheral blood samples were taken at initial diagnosis, prior to any treatment. Notes on the study in general: Through a model of 13 V-J features, ophthalmopathy was separated from stable hyperthyroidism. Model predictions of ophthalmopathy came a median about six months before onset.

Trimming removed 3 bases from V and 0 bases from J, with 12 bases in between. The CDR3 runs 15 residues. Germline CDR1 SNHLY, CDR2 FYNNEI. With respect to this clonotype: What it binds is unknown. It may be a read error: a sequence one base away is much more abundant.

TCR beta CDR3 region amplification was performed from RNA transcripts. A set of HTBI primers served as the primers for a first-round RT-PCR of the TCR CDR3. One entry per CDR3 protein results from TCRdb running MiXCR on the multiplex PCR reads. The sample yields fewer than 700,000 distinct CDR3 sequences, roughly 18% seen once. This chain links TRBV2 with TRBJ2-7; a possible D gene is TRBD2 (5 bases). Sequencing used blood. The receptor's source is a woman between 18 and 30 years old with Graves' ophthalmopathy. CDR3 in DNA: TGTGCCAGCAGTGACGGGATAGATATCTCCTACGAGCAGTACTTC. This translates into CASSDGIDISYEQYF. The full variable domain, in which reference TRBV2 and TRBJ2-7 provide the parts outside the CDR3, is EPEVTQTPSHQVTQMGQEVILRCVPISNHLYFYWYRQILGQKVEFLVSFYNNEISEKSEIFDDQFSVERPDGSNFTLKIRSTKLEDSAMYFCASSDGIDISYEQYFGPGTRLTVT.